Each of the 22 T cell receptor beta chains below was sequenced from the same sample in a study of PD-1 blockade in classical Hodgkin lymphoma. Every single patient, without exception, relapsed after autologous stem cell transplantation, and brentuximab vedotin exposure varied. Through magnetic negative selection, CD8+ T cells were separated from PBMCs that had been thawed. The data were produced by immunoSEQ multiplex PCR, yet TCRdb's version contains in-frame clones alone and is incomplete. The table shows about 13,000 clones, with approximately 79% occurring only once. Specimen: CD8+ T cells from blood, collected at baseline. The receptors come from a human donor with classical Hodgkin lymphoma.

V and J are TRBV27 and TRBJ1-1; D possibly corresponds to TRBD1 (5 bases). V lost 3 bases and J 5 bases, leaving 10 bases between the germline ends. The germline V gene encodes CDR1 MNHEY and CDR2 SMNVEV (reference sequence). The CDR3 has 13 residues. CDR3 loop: CASSLAKGTEAFF. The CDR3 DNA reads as TGTGCCAGCAGTTTGGCAAAGGGGACTGAAGCTTTCTTT.

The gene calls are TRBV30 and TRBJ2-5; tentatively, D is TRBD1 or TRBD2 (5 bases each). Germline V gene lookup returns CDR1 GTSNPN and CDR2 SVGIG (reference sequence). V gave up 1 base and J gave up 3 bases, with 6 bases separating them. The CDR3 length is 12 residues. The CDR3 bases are TGTGCCTGGAGTGGGGGGAAAGAGACCCAGTACTTC. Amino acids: CAWSGGKETQYF.

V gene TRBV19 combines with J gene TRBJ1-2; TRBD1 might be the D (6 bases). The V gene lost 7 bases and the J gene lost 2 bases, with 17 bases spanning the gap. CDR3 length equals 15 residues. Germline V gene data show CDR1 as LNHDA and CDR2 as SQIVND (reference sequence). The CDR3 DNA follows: TGTGCCAGTACCGTCCGAAGGACAGAGAACTATGGCTACACCTTC. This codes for CASTVRRTENYGYTF.

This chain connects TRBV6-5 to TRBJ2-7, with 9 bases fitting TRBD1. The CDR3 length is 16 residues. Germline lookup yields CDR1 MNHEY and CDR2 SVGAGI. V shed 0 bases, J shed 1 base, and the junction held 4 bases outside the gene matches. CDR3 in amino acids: CASSYSTGGGSYEQYF. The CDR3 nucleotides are TGTGCCAGCAGTTACTCCACAGGGGGCGGGTCCTACGAGCAGTACTTC.

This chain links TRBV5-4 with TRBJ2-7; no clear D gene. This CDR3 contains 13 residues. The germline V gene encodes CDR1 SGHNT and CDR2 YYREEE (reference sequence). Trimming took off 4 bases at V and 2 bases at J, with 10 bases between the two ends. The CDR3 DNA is TGTGCCAGCAGCAATGGATTAACCTACGAGCAGTACTTC. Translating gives CASSNGLTYEQYF. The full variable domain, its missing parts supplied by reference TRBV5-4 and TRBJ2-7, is ETGVTQSPTHLIKTRGQQVTLRCSSQSGHNTVSWYQQALGQGPQFIFQYYREEENGRGNFPPRFSGLQFPNYSSELNVNALELDDSALYLCASSNGLTYEQYFGPGTRLTVT.

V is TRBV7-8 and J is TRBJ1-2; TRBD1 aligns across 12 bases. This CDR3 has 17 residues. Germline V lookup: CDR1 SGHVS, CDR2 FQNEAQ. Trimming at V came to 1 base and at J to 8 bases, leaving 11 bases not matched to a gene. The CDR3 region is CASSLEAGGQGAGGYTF. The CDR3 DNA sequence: TGTGCCAGCAGCTTAGAAGCAGGGGGACAGGGGGCGGGAGGCTACACCTTC.

This chain's CDR3 is CATTLAGGFYNEQFF. The CDR3 region has the DNA TGTGCCACTACACTAGCGGGGGGCTTCTACAATGAGCAGTTCTTC. This chain connects TRBV19 to TRBJ2-1; 12 bases are shared with TRBD2. Germline V gene data show CDR1 as LNHDA and CDR2 as SQIVND (reference sequence). This CDR3 region has 15 residues. The V segment lost 10 bases and the J segment 3 bases; nucleotides outside the gene matches: 7.

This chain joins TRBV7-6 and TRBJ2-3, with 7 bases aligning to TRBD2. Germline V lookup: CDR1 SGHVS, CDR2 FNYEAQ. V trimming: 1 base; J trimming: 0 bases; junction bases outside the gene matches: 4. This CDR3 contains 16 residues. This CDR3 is CASSLVVGGSTDTQYF. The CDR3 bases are TGTGCCAGCAGCTTAGTGGTGGGGGGGAGCACAGATACGCAGTATTTT. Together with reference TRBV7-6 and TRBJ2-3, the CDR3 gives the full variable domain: GAGVSQSPRYKVTKRGQDVALRCDPISGHVSLYWYRQALGQGPEFLTYFNYEAQQDKSGLPNDRFSAERPEGSISTLTIQRTEQRDSAMYRCASSLVVGGSTDTQYFGPGTRLTVL.

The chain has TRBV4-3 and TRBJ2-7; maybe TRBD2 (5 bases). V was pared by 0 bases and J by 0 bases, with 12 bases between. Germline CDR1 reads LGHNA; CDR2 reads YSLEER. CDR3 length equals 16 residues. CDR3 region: CASSQDRTVSSYEQYF. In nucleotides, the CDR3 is TGCGCCAGCAGCCAAGATCGGACTGTCAGCTCCTACGAGCAGTACTTC.

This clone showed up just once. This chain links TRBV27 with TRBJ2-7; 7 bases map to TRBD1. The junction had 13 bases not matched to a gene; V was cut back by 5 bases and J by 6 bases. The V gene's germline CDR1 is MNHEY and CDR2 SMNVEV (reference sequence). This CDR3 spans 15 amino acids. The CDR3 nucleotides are TGTGCCAGCAGTGAGACAGGGCCGGTCTTAGTCGAGCAGTACTTC. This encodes CASSETGPVLVEQYF.

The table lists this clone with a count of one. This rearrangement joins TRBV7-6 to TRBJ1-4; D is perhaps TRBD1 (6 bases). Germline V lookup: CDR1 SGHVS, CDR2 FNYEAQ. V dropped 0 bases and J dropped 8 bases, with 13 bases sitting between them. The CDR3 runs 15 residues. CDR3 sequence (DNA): TGTGCCAGCAGCTTAGCGCAGGGGATGCCCGAAAAACTGTTTTTT. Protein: CASSLAQGMPEKLFF.

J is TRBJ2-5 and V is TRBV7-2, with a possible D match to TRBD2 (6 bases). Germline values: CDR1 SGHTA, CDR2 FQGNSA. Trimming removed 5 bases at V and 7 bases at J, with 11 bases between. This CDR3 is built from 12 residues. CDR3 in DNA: TGTGCCAGCAGCGCCGTGGGGGGGACCCAGTACTTC. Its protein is CASSAVGGTQYF.

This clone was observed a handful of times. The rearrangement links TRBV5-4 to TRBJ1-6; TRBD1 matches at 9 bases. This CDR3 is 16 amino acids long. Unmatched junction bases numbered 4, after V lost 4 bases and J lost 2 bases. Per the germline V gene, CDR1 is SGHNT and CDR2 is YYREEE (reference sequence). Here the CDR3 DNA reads TGTGCCAGCAGCCCGACAGGGGGTGCCTATAATTCACCCCTCCACTTT. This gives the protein CASSPTGGAYNSPLHF.

The CDR3 reads CASSESGGGPDTEAFF. The CDR3 coding sequence is TGTGCCAGCAGTGAGAGTGGGGGCGGACCGGACACTGAAGCTTTCTTT. The chain employs TRBV6-4 and TRBJ1-1; maybe TRBD1 (6 bases). From germline, CDR1 is MRHNA and CDR2 SNTAGT. The CDR3 is 16 residues long. Trimming took off 3 bases at V and 3 bases at J, with 17 bases between the two ends.

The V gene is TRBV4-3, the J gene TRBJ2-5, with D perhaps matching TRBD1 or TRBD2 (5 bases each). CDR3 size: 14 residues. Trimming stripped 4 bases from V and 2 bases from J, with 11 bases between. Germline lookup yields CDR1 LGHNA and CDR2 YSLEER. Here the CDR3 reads CASSPGTAQETQYF. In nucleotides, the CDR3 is TGCGCCAGCAGCCCCGGGACGGCACAAGAGACCCAGTACTTC.

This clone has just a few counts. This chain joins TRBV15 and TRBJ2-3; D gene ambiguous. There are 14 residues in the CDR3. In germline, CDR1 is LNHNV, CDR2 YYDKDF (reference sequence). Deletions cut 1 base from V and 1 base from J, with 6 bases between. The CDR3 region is CATSRVGGTDTQYF. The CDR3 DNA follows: TGTGCCACCAGCAGAGTCGGAGGCACAGATACGCAGTATTTT.

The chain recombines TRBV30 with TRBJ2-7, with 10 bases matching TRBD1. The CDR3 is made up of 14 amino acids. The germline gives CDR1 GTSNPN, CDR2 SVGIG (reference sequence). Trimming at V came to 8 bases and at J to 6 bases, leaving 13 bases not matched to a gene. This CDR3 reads CALVGDRGPSEQYF. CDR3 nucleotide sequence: TGTGCCCTAGTAGGGGACAGGGGTCCGAGCGAGCAGTACTTC.

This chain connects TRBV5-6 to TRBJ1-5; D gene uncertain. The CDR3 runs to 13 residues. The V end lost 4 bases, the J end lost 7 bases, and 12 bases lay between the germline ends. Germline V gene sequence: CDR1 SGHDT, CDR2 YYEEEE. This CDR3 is CASSLGGGQPQHF. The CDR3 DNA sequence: TGTGCCAGCAGCCTGGGTGGTGGGCAGCCCCAGCATTTT.

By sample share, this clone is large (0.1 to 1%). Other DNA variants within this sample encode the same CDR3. This chain's CDR3 is CASSESPGNSNQPQHF. For the CDR3, the DNA is TGCGCCAGCAGTGAGTCTCCCGGAAATAGCAATCAGCCCCAGCATTTT. V and J are TRBV10-2 and TRBJ1-5; D gene uncertain. V gave up 0 bases and J gave up 0 bases, with 9 bases separating them. The CDR3 sequence is 16 residues long. CDR1 WSHSY and CDR2 SAAADI come from the germline V gene.

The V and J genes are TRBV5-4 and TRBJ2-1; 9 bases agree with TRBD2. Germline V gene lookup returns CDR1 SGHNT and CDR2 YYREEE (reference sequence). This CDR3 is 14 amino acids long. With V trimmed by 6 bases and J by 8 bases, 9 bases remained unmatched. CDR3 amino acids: CASKLAGLADEQFF. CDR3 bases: TGTGCCAGCAAGCTAGCGGGGTTGGCGGATGAGCAGTTCTTC.

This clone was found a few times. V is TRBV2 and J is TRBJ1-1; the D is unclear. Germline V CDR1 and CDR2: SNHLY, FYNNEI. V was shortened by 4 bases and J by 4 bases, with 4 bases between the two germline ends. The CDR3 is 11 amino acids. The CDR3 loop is CASSGGTEAFF. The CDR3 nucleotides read TGTGCCAGCAGTGGTGGCACTGAAGCTTTCTTT.

The CDR3 region is CASSLDSYGYTF. Here the CDR3 DNA reads TGCGCCAGCAGCTTGGACAGCTATGGCTACACCTTC. The V gene is TRBV5-1, the J gene TRBJ1-2; D is unclear. From germline, CDR1 is SGHRS and CDR2 YFSETQ. V was clipped by 0 bases and J by 4 bases, with 4 bases between them. CDR3 length: 12 residues.